These T cell receptor beta chains were read from a single sample in a study of graft-versus-host responses after intestinal transplantation. Sequencing used immunoSEQ multiplex PCR; TCRdb keeps in-frame clones, though not all of them. The sample has around 43,000 clones, about 91% seen once. This specimen was PBMCs, taken 524 days after transplant. The source is a human patient who received an intestinal transplant, so some T cells may come from the graft donor. The CDR3 runs from the conserved cysteine through the conserved F or W. Fields, in order: clone size, CDR3 length, J gene, D gene, V gene, CDR3 DNA, CDR3 protein. D genes are given only for firm matches. Rows may omit the clone size; those that give it use once, few, many or a size class.

>-|15|TRBJ2-6|-|TRBV15
TGTGCCACCAGCAGAGACGCATCTGGGGCCAACGTCCTGACTTTC
CATSRDASGANVLTF
>-|16|TRBJ2-7|TRBD1|TRBV13
TGTGCCAGCAGCTTTAGGACAGGGAACCAAGGTTACGAGCAGTACTTC
CASSFRTGNQGYEQYF
>once|17|TRBJ2-1|-|TRBV4-3
TGCGCCAGCAGCCCAAAGACAGCGAGGAGCTCCTACAATGAGCAGTTCTTC
CASSPKTARSSYNEQFF
>few|15|TRBJ2-7|TRBD2|TRBV19
TGTGCCAGTAGTAATGGACTAGCGGGCTACTACGAGCAGTACTTC
CASSNGLAGYYEQYF
>-|13|TRBJ2-7|TRBD2|TRBV7-8
TGTGCCAGCAGCTCTAGCGGGCTCTACGAGCAGTACTTC
CASSSSGLYEQYF
>-|16|TRBJ2-1|TRBD1|TRBV27
TGTGCCAGCAGTTTACACGCGGGACAGGGTGTGAATGAGCAGTTCTTC
CASSLHAGQGVNEQFF
>-|11|TRBJ2-4|-|TRBV6-5
TGTGCCAGCACTACCAGGGGCATTCAGTACTTC
CASTTRGIQYF
>once|16|TRBJ1-3|-|TRBV6-1
TGTGCCAGCAGTGAACCGGGTTGGTCTCCTGGAAACACCATATATTTT
CASSEPGWSPGNTIYF
>-|14|TRBJ2-2|-|TRBV19
TGTGCCAGTAGTATGGCAGCTTACACCGGGGAGCTGTTTTTT
CASSMAAYTGELFF
>-|14|TRBJ2-7|-|TRBV5-1
TGCGCCAGCCGAGTGGGGGGTACTCCCTACGAGCAGTACTTC
CASRVGGTPYEQYF
>-|15|TRBJ2-1|TRBD2|TRBV5-8
TGTGCCAGCAGCTTGGGGGACTATTACTACAATGAGCAGTTCTTC
CASSLGDYYYNEQFF
>-|14|TRBJ2-7|-|TRBV5-1
TGCGCCAGCAGCGACAGTCCGGGACTGGGAGAGCAGTACTTC
CASSDSPGLGEQYF
>-|14|TRBJ1-1|-|TRBV4-1
TGCGCCAGCAGCCAAACAGAGATGAACACTGAAGCTTTCTTT
CASSQTEMNTEAFF
>-|13|TRBJ2-7|-|TRBV2
TGTGCCGGTCTCGAGGGAGATACCTACGAGCAGTACTTC
CAGLEGDTYEQYF
>once|15|TRBJ2-7|-|TRBV4-2
TGTGCCAGCAGCCAACCCGCAGGGCGGCCCTACGAGCAGTACTTC
CASSQPAGRPYEQYF
>-|15|TRBJ1-1|-|TRBV27
TGTGCCAGCAGTCTCCGGATCTCGATGAACACTGAAGCTTTCTTT
CASSLRISMNTEAFF
>-|14|TRBJ2-7|TRBD1|TRBV9
TGTGCCAGCAGCGTAGGACAGGGGCTCTACGAGCAGTACTTC
CASSVGQGLYEQYF
>-|12|TRBJ2-5|-|TRBV10-3
TGTGCCATCAGCGGCTTTGAAGAGACCCAGTACTTC
CAISGFEETQYF
>once|13|TRBJ1-2|-|TRBV7-2
TGTGCCAGCAGCTTAGGACAGCGACATGGCTACACCTTC
CASSLGQRHGYTF
>once|17|TRBJ1-2|-|TRBV11-2
TGTGCCAGCAGCCCGTTAATCCCTCGGACAGCTCTTTATGGCTACACCTTC
CASSPLIPRTALYGYTF
>-|14|TRBJ2-2|TRBD2|TRBV9
TGTGCCAGCAGAAGCGGGAGGGCCACCGGGGAGCTGTTTTTT
CASRSGRATGELFF
>-|13|TRBJ2-7|-|TRBV27
TGTGCCAGCAGTTTGCTAGCCGGCTACGAGCAGTACTTC
CASSLLAGYEQYF
>-|14|TRBJ1-1|-|TRBV5-1
TGCGCCAGCAGCTTGGGGACCCTGGCCACTGAAGCTTTCTTT
CASSLGTLATEAFF
>-|15|TRBJ2-1|TRBD2|TRBV28
TGTGCCAGCAGTGCTACTAGCGGGAGGACGAATGAGCAGTTCTTC
CASSATSGRTNEQFF
>-|15|TRBJ1-3|-|TRBV5-1
TGCGCCAGCAGCTCGCGACCCGGAAGAGGAAACACCATATATTTT
CASSSRPGRGNTIYF
>-|11|TRBJ2-7|TRBD1|TRBV29-1
TGCAGCGTGGGACAGGGTCACGAGCAGTACTTC
CSVGQGHEQYF
>-|13|TRBJ1-1|-|TRBV10-3
TGTGCCATCAGCCCGGGACTCAACACTGAAGCTTTCTTT
CAISPGLNTEAFF
>-|16|TRBJ2-3|-|TRBV2
TGTGCCAGCAGTCGGGAACAGATATCTAGCACAGATACGCAGTATTTT
CASSREQISSTDTQYF
>-|15|TRBJ2-1|TRBD2|TRBV28
TGTGCCAGCAGTATAGCGTTCGGGGGGGCAAATGAGCAGTTCTTC
CASSIAFGGANEQFF
>-|13|TRBJ2-7|-|TRBV19
TGTGCCAGTAGTATTATGGACGGGGACGAGCAGTACTTC
CASSIMDGDEQYF
>-|13|TRBJ1-3|-|TRBV7-3
TGTGCCAGCAGCCTCTACTTCGGGACCACCATATATTTT
CASSLYFGTTIYF
>-|15|TRBJ2-1|TRBD2|TRBV15
TGTGCCACCAGCAGCGGTCTAGCGGGTAACAATGAGCAGTTCTTC
CATSSGLAGNNEQFF
>-|16|TRBJ2-2|TRBD1|TRBV6-6
TGTGCCAGCAGCCCCGACAGGGGGTCGAACACCGGGGAGCTGTTTTTT
CASSPDRGSNTGELFF
>-|17|TRBJ2-5|TRBD2|TRBV4-3
TGCGCCAGCAGCCACCGACTAGAGCGGGAGTTACAAGAGACCCAGTACTTC
CASSHRLERELQETQYF
>-|11|TRBJ2-7|-|TRBV19
TGTGCCAGCCTCCTAGCAGACGAGCAGTACTTC
CASLLADEQYF
>-|15|TRBJ2-3|TRBD2|TRBV10-3
TGTGCCATCAGTCCGGGACTAGCGTCGACAGATACGCAGTATTTT
CAISPGLASTDTQYF
>few|17|TRBJ1-3|-|TRBV7-6
TGTGCCAGCAGCTTGTGGGCTCGGACAAGCTCTGGAAACACCATATATTTT
CASSLWARTSSGNTIYF
>-|16|TRBJ2-7|-|TRBV28
TGTGCCAGCAGTTTGTTGCGGGGTGGGTACACCTACGAGCAGTACTTC
CASSLLRGGYTYEQYF
>medium-sized|12|TRBJ2-7|-|TRBV28
TGTGCCAGCAGTTTGTATTTCTACGAGCAGTACTTC
CASSLYFYEQYF
>once|19|TRBJ2-2|-|TRBV7-3
TGTGCCAGCAGCTTAACGAGACAGGGAGCGGGAGCATCAACCGGGGAGCTGTTTTTT
CASSLTRQGAGASTGELFF
>-|13|TRBJ2-2|-|TRBV29-1
TGCAGCGTTGGCTATGGTCTCACCGGGGAGCTGTTTTTT
CSVGYGLTGELFF
>once|13|TRBJ1-1|-|TRBV15
TGTGCCACCAGCCCCCGAGTGGTTGTAGGGGCTTTCTTT
CATSPRVVVGAFF
>-|15|TRBJ2-1|TRBD2|TRBV2
TGTGCCAGCAGTTACTTGGCTAGCGGGAGAAATGAGCAGTTCTTC
CASSYLASGRNEQFF
>-|15|TRBJ2-1|-|TRBV6-5
TGTGCCAGCAGGCCCTGGGTAGGGGTTGACAATGAGCAGTTCTTC
CASRPWVGVDNEQFF
>-|13|TRBJ2-5|-|TRBV28
TGTGCCAGCAAAGGGGTTAATCAAGAGACCCAGTACTTC
CASKGVNQETQYF